This T cell receptor (beta chain) appears in the sequencing data of a study of cytomegalovirus exposure and HLA in healthy donors. Study information: A data release that came early held approximately 85 million unique TCRs from HLA-typed donors.

Germline-derived CDR1 and CDR2 are SGHKS and YYEKEE (reference sequence). This CDR3 contains 11 residues. V was clipped by 3 bases and J by 11 bases, with 9 bases between them. Study outcomes and limitations: In a later analysis, TCR beta V- and J-gene trimming showed a link to a missense DCLRE1C variant. The study labeled approximately 150 TCR beta chains cytomegalovirus-associated. Among CMV-associated TCR beta chains, most appeared HLA-restricted in a later analysis.

For this clone: Its antigen is not known.

Primers for the PCR totalled 60 Vbeta and 13 Jbeta. The protocol was immunoSEQ multiplex PCR, while the TCRdb copy is restricted to in-frame clones and leaves out a portion. The sample records approximately 180,000 clones, over 60% being singletons. Sequenced sample: PBMCs. The genes are TRBV5-5 and TRBJ2-1, with D unresolved. This receptor was taken from a woman between 40 and 55 years old in good health and CMV-seronegative. CDR3: CASSSPRKQFF. In DNA, the CDR3 is TGTGCCAGCAGCTCCCCCAGGAAGCAGTTCTTC.